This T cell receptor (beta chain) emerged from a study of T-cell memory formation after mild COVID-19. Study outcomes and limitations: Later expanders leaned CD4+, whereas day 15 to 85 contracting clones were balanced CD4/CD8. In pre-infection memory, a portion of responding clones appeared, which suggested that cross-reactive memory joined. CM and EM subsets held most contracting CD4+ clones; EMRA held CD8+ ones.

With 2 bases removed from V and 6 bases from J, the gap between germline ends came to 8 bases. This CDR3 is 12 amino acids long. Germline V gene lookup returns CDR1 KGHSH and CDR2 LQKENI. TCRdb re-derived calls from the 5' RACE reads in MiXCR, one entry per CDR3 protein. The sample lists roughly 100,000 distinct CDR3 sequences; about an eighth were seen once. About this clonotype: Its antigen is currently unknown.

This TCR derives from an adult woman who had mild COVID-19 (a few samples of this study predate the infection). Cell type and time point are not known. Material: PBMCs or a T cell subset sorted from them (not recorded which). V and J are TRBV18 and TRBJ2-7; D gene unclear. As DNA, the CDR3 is TGTGCCAGCTCACCATCCGGGCCCGAGCAGTACTTC. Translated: CASSPSGPEQYF.